This is a list of T cell receptor beta chains from one sample in a study of blood T cell repertoires in COVID-19. Data came from immunoSEQ multiplex PCR; TCRdb stores just in-frame clones and leaves some out. The sample contains about 130,000 clones, 70% to 90% of which appear only once. The sample comprised peripheral blood. These receptors came from a man in his forties or fifties with acute or convalescent COVID-19. CDR3s include the opening cysteine and the closing phenylalanine or tryptophan. A D gene is named only where the DNA matches it firmly. The size entry is marked missing in some rows and otherwise reads once, few, many or a size class.

>TRBV19|TRBJ1-1|NA|NA
CASRSRSTPHGAFF
TGTGCCAGTAGATCTCGCAGCACACCCCACGGGGCTTTCTTT
>TRBV6-5|TRBJ1-2|NA|NA
CASSYRGPFSGYTF
TGTGCCAGCAGTTACAGAGGCCCCTTCTCAGGCTACACCTTC
>TRBV29-1|TRBJ2-1|NA|NA
CSVHPWSRGSYNEQFF
TGCAGCGTTCACCCATGGTCTAGGGGGTCCTACAATGAGCAGTTCTTC
>TRBV27|TRBJ1-6|TRBD1|NA
CASRTGATYNSPLHF
TGTGCCAGCAGGACAGGGGCGACCTATAATTCACCCCTCCACTTT
>TRBV19|TRBJ2-5|NA|NA
CASRRSGTGSSQETQYF
TGTGCCAGTCGCAGGTCGGGAACAGGGTCATCCCAAGAGACCCAGTACTTC
>TRBV28|TRBJ2-1|NA|once
CASFVAGASRHNEQFF
TGTGCCAGTTTCGTGGCGGGTGCCTCGCGACACAATGAGCAGTTCTTC
>TRBV6-5|TRBJ1-3|NA|NA
CATKKGADTGNTIYF
TGTGCCACTAAAAAGGGAGCAGACACTGGAAACACCATATATTTT
>TRBV27|TRBJ2-4|TRBD2|NA
CATGTSRKNIQYF
TGTGCCACCGGGACTAGCAGGAAAAACATTCAGTACTTC
>TRBV6-6|TRBJ1-1|NA|once
CASSYMAFNTEAFF
TGTGCCAGCAGTTACATGGCTTTTAACACTGAAGCTTTCTTT
>TRBV27|TRBJ2-3|TRBD1|NA
CASSRKTGWMTDTQYF
TGTGCCAGCAGCCGCAAGACAGGGTGGATGACAGATACGCAGTATTTT
>TRBV5-1|TRBJ1-5|TRBD1|NA
CASSLQGINQPQHF
TGCGCCAGCAGCTTACAGGGGATCAATCAGCCCCAGCATTTT
>TRBV7-8|TRBJ1-1|NA|NA
CASSTDRNTEAFF
TGTGCCAGCAGCACGGACAGAAACACTGAAGCTTTCTTT
>TRBV6-5|TRBJ2-7|TRBD1|NA
CASSIRDRGYEQYF
TGTGCCAGTTCAATCCGGGACAGGGGGTACGAGCAGTACTTC